These 21 T cell receptor beta chains came from one sample sequenced in a study of lymphopenia after photon versus proton radiotherapy. TCRdb's copy holds only in-frame clones and misses some; the assay was immunoSEQ multiplex PCR. This sample has around 26,000 clones, with roughly 90% found just once. The sequences come from peripheral blood, collected from a patient treated with photon-based radiotherapy. Receptors were obtained from a woman aged 50 to 60 with cholangiocarcinoma.

The gene calls are TRBV9 and TRBJ1-1; maybe TRBD1 (6 bases). With 2 bases removed from V and 4 bases from J, the gap between germline ends came to 12 bases. The CDR3 is made up of 14 amino acids. CDR1 is SGDLS, CDR2 YYNGEE, per germline. CDR3 amino acids: CASSVTGKSTEAFF. In DNA, the CDR3 is TGTGCCAGCAGCGTTACAGGGAAGAGCACTGAAGCTTTCTTT. Full variable domain (missing parts from reference TRBV9 and TRBJ1-1): DSGVTQTPKHLITATGQRVTLRCSPRSGDLSVYWYQQSLDQGLQFLIQYYNGEERAKGNILERFSAQQFPDLHSELNLSSLELGDSALYFCASSVTGKSTEAFFGQGTRLTVV.

The V gene is TRBV5-4, the J gene TRBJ1-1; D unclear. Trimming stripped 1 base from V and 2 bases from J, with 0 bases between. This CDR3 region has 11 residues. CDR1 and CDR2 (germline): SGHNT, YYREEE (reference sequence). CDR3 sequence: CASSLNTEAFF. The CDR3 coding sequence is TGTGCCAGCAGCTTGAACACTGAAGCTTTCTTT.

In regard to this clone: Other DNA sequences in this specimen translate into the identical CDR3. The CDR3 here is CASSQDGNRLNEQFF. DNA for the CDR3: TGCGCCAGCAGCCAAGACGGGAACCGACTTAATGAGCAGTTCTTC. The chain has TRBV4-3 and TRBJ2-1; D might be TRBD2 (5 bases). V was pared by 0 bases and J by 7 bases, with 13 bases between. The CDR3 consists of 15 residues. In germline, CDR1 is LGHNA, CDR2 YSLEER.

This chain links TRBV11-2 with TRBJ1-3; D is undetermined. From germline, CDR1 is SGHAT and CDR2 FQNNGV. This CDR3 has 16 residues. The V and J ends lost 1 base and 0 bases respectively, with 10 bases between them. CDR3 protein: CASSLVPKSSGNTIYF. The CDR3 region has the DNA TGTGCCAGCAGCTTAGTCCCGAAGAGCTCTGGAAACACCATATATTTT.

The table lists this clone with a count of one. The J gene is TRBJ2-7, the V gene TRBV18; perhaps TRBD1 as D (6 bases). V lost 4 bases and J lost 3, with 16 bases in between. The germline V gene has CDR1 KGHSH and CDR2 LQKENI. The CDR3 extends over 15 amino acids. The CDR3 DNA reads as TGTGCCAGCTCACTCCGACAGGCCCTGGGCTACGAGCAGTACTTC. Translation: CASSLRQALGYEQYF.

The rearrangement uses TRBV6-6 and TRBJ1-2; D possibly corresponds to TRBD1 (5 bases). CDR1 and CDR2 (germline): MNHNY, SVGAGI (reference sequence). V lost 4 bases and J 3 bases, leaving 9 bases between the germline ends. This CDR3 has 13 amino acids. The DNA for the CDR3 is TGTGCCAGCAGTTTGAGGGACTACTATGGCTACACCTTC. Translating gives CASSLRDYYGYTF.

The chain employs TRBV13 and TRBJ1-2; 11 bases fit TRBD1. Trimming took 1 base from V and 5 from J; bases not matched to a gene: 3. Germline V gene data show CDR1 as PRHDT and CDR2 as FYEKMQ (reference sequence). The CDR3 totals 15 residues. The chain's CDR3 is CASSLDGTGGYGYTF. Here the CDR3 DNA reads TGTGCCAGCAGCTTAGATGGGACAGGGGGGTATGGCTACACCTTC.

The J gene is TRBJ1-5, the V gene TRBV7-2; D gene ambiguous. Trimming cost V 6 bases and J 7 bases, with 16 bases left between them. The CDR3 covers 14 residues. CDR1 is SGHTA and CDR2 is FQGNSA in the germline V gene. As DNA, the CDR3 is TGTGCCAGCAGATGGCGGGGAGGGCAACAGCCCCAGCATTTT. This encodes CASRWRGGQQPQHF.

This chain links TRBV11-2 with TRBJ1-1; no clear D gene. V was cut by 0 bases and J by 7 bases, with 6 bases left in between. The CDR3 runs 12 residues. In germline, CDR1 is SGHAT, CDR2 FQNNGV. CDR3 coding DNA: TGTGCCAGCAGCTTAGAATTCGGTGAAGCTTTCTTT. Translating gives CASSLEFGEAFF.

In this sample, this clone turned up once. The V gene is TRBV7-2, the J gene TRBJ1-4; no clear D. The CDR3 covers 14 residues. V gave up 5 bases and J gave up 8 bases, with 15 bases separating them. The germline V gene encodes CDR1 SGHTA and CDR2 FQGNSA. CDR3 bases: TGTGCCAGCAGCCAAGGCGGGAGTAGGGAAAAACTGTTTTTT. Its protein is CASSQGGSREKLFF.

This rearrangement joins TRBV30 to TRBJ1-2; 7 nucleotides agree with TRBD1. Germline V gene lookup returns CDR1 GTSNPN and CDR2 SVGIG (reference sequence). CDR3 size: 12 residues. Trimming removed 4 bases from V and 4 bases from J; junction bases left unmatched: 3. In DNA, the CDR3 is TGTGCCTGGAAAGACAGGGCCTATGGCTACACCTTC. Amino acid sequence: CAWKDRAYGYTF. The whole variable domain, remainder taken from reference TRBV30 and TRBJ1-2, is SQTIHQWPATLVQPVGSPLSLECTVEGTSNPNLYWYRQAAGRGLQLLFYSVGIGQISSEVPQNLSASRPQDRQFILSSKKLLLSDSGFYLCAWKDRAYGYTFGSGTRLTVV.

The CDR3 DNA sequence: TGCGCCAGCAGCCAAGTATTTCCAGGGGCTGGGAATCAGCCCCAGCATTTT. The encoded protein is CASSQVFPGAGNQPQHF. The chain uses TRBV4-1 and TRBJ1-5; a weak D match, TRBD1 (6 bases). The germline V gene encodes CDR1 MGHRA and CDR2 YSYEKL. This CDR3 spans 17 amino acids. V dropped 1 base and J dropped 4 bases, with 17 bases sitting between them.

This clone has only one observation. The junction does not match germline at one end; this may be a read error. The V gene is TRBV25-1, the J gene TRBJ1-2, with TRBD1 as a possible D gene (5 bases). Germline CDR1 MGHDK, CDR2 SYGVNS. CDR3 length equals 12 residues. The chain's CDR3 is CASRNRSYGHTF. CDR3 in DNA: TGTGCCAGCAGGAACAGGAGCTATGGCCACACCTTC.

The chain joins TRBV6-1 to TRBJ1-2; TRBD1 aligns across 9 bases. The CDR3 is 14 residues long. Per the germline V gene, CDR1 is MNHNS and CDR2 is SASEGT. V was pared by 3 bases and J by 2 bases, with 1 base of the junction left unmatched. Here the CDR3 reads CASSETGGNYGYTF. The CDR3 DNA is TGTGCCAGCAGTGAGACAGGGGGGAACTATGGCTACACCTTC.

The chain couples TRBV19 to TRBJ2-5; D is undetermined. V was pared by 3 bases and J by 1 base, with 6 bases between. Per the germline V gene, CDR1 is LNHDA and CDR2 is SQIVND (reference sequence). The CDR3 totals 13 residues. This CDR3 reads CASSIGRQETQYF. The CDR3 nucleotides read TGTGCCAGTAGTATCGGACGCCAAGAGACCCAGTACTTC.

The chain couples TRBV19 to TRBJ1-1; D may be TRBD1 (5 bases). Looked up from germline, CDR1 is LNHDA and CDR2 is SQIVND (reference sequence). Deletions cut 5 bases from V and 1 base from J, with 8 bases between. The CDR3 covers 13 residues. CDR3 nucleotide sequence: TGTGCCAGTAGTCTAGGGGAGAACACTGAAGCTTTCTTT. Protein product: CASSLGENTEAFF.

The chain links TRBV18 to TRBJ2-1; D uncertain. From germline, CDR1 is KGHSH and CDR2 LQKENI. V shed 2 bases and J shed 1 base, with 9 bases lying between them. This CDR3 region has 15 residues. The CDR3 coding sequence is TGTGCCAGCTCACCATCGTCGGTTTCCTACAATGAGCAGTTCTTC. It translates to CASSPSSVSYNEQFF.

This clone was observed a handful of times. V and J are TRBV5-4 and TRBJ2-5, with D possibly matching TRBD1 (6 bases). The germline V and J ends were trimmed by 9 bases and 5 bases, with 8 bases remaining between them. Germline V lookup: CDR1 SGHNT, CDR2 YYREEE (reference sequence). This CDR3 has 10 residues. CDR3 sequence (DNA): TGTGCCACAGGGGAGGAGACCCAGTACTTC. Encoded protein: CATGEETQYF.

The chain links TRBV14 to TRBJ2-7, with D perhaps TRBD1 or TRBD2 (5 bases each). The CDR3 runs to 17 residues. V lost 1 base and J lost 9, with 25 bases in between. Germline-derived CDR1 and CDR2 are SGHDN and FVKESK. CDR3 residues: CASSQALFGTPQGVQYF. The CDR3, as DNA: TGTGCCAGCAGCCAAGCACTTTTCGGGACCCCCCAAGGCGTGCAGTACTTC.

V usage is TRBV30 and J usage is TRBJ1-1; 10 nucleotides align to TRBD1. The trim removed 4 bases at V and 6 bases at J, leaving 8 bases unmatched. Per the germline V gene, CDR1 is GTSNPN and CDR2 is SVGIG (reference sequence). The length of the CDR3 is 14 residues. The CDR3 sequence: CAWIRGQGIAEAFF. The CDR3, as DNA: TGTGCCTGGATTCGGGGACAGGGGATTGCTGAAGCTTTCTTT.

The V call is TRBV18, the J call TRBJ2-5; no clear D. The CDR3 runs to 14 residues. V was clipped by 3 bases and J by 4 bases, with 12 bases between them. The germline V gene has CDR1 KGHSH and CDR2 LQKENI. The CDR3 reads CASSPLPALETQYF. In DNA, the CDR3 is TGTGCCAGCTCACCCCTGCCGGCCTTAGAGACCCAGTACTTC.